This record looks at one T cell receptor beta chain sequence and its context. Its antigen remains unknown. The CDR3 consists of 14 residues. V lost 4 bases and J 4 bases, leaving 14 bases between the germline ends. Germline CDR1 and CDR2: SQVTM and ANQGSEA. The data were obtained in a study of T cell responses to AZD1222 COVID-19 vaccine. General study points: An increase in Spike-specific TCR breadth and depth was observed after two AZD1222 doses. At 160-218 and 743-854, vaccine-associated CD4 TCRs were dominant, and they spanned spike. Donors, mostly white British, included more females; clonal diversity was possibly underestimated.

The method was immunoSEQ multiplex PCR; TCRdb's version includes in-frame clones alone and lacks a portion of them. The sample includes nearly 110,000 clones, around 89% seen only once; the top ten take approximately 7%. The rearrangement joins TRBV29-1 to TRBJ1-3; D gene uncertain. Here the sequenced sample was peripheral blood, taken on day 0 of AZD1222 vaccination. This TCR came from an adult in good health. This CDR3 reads CSVVSWSGGNTIYF. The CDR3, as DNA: TGCAGCGTTGTGTCCTGGTCGGGGGGAAACACCATATATTTT.